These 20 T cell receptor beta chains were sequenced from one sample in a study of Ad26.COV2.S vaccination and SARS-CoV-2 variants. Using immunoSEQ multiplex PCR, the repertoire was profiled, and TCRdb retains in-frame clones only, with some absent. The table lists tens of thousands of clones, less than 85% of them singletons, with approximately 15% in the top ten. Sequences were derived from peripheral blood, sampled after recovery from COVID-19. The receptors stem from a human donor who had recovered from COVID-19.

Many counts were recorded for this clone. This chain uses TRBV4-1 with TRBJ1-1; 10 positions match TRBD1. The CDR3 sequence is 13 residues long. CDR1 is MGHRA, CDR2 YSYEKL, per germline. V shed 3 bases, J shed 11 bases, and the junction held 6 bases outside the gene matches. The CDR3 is CASSHGDRGMAFF. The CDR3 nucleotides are TGCGCCAGCAGCCATGGGGACAGGGGAATGGCTTTCTTT.

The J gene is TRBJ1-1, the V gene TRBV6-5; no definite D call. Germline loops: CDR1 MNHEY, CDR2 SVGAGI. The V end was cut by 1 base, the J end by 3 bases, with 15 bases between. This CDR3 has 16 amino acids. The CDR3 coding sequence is TGTGCCAGCAGTTACTTTAAGGGTAAGGTGGACACTGAAGCTTTCTTT. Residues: CASSYFKGKVDTEAFF.

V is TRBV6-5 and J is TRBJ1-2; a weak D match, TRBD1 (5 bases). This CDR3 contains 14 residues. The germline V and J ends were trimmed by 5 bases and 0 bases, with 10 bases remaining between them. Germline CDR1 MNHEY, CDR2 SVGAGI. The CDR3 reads CASSRQRANYGYTF. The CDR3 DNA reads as TGTGCCAGCAGTCGACAGAGAGCTAACTATGGCTACACCTTC.

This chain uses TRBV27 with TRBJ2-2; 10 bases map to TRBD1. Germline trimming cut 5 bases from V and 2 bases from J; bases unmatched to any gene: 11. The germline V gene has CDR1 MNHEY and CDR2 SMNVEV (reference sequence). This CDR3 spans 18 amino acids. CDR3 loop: CASSQPGQGWINTGELFF. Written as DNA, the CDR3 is TGTGCCAGCAGTCAACCGGGACAGGGGTGGATAAACACCGGGGAGCTGTTTTTT.

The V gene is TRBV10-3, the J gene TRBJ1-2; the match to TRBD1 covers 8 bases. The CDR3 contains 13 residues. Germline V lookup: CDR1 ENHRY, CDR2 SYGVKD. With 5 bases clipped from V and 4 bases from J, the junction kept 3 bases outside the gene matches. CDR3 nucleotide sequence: TGTGCCATCAGTTGGACAGGGAGCTATGGCTACACCTTC. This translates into CAISWTGSYGYTF.

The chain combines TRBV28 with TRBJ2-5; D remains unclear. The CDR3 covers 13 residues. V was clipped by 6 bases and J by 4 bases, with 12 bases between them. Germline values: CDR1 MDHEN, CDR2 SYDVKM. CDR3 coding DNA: TGTGCCAGCAGCTCCCCTCCGTCAGAGACCCAGTACTTC. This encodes CASSSPPSETQYF.

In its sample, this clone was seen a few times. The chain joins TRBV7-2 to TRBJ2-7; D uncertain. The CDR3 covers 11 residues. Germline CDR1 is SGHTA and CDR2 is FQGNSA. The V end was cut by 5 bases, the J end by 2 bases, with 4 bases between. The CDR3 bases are TGTGCCAGCAGCCACACCTACGAGCAGTACTTC. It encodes CASSHTYEQYF.

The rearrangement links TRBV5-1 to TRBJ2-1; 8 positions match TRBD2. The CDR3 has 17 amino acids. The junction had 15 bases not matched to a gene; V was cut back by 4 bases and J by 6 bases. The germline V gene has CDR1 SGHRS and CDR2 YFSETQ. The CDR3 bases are TGCGCCAGCAGCGAAGTATGGCAGCGGGAGACACCCAATGAGCAGTTCTTC. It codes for CASSEVWQRETPNEQFF.

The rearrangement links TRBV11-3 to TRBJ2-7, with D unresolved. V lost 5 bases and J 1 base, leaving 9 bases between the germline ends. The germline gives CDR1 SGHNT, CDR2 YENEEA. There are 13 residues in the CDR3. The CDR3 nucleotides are TGTGCCAGCAGCCCCGACGGTTCCTACGAGCAGTACTTC. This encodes CASSPDGSYEQYF.

CDR3 in amino acids: CASSLVGPSGHGYTF. CDR3 DNA sequence: TGTGCCAGCAGCTTAGTGGGACCATCGGGGCATGGCTACACCTTC. The chain links TRBV7-8 to TRBJ1-2, with a possible D match to TRBD1 (5 bases). CDR1 is SGHVS, CDR2 FQNEAQ, per germline. V was shortened by 1 base and J by 6 bases, with 15 bases between the two germline ends. The CDR3 runs 15 residues.

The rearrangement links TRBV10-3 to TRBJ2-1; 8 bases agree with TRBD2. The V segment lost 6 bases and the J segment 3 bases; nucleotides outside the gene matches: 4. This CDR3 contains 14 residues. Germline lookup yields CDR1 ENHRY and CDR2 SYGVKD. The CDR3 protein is CAISPGRGYNEQFF. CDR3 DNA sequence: TGTGCCATCAGCCCCGGGAGGGGCTACAATGAGCAGTTCTTC.

Here the CDR3 reads CASSQATGELYTEAFF. As DNA, the CDR3 is TGCGCCAGCAGCCAAGCGACAGGAGAATTGTACACTGAAGCTTTCTTT. The chain couples TRBV4-3 to TRBJ1-1; the D gene is possibly TRBD1 (6 bases). The ends were cut back, 1 base at V and 3 bases at J, with 15 bases in the middle. This CDR3 is 16 amino acids long. Germline V gene data show CDR1 as LGHNA and CDR2 as YSLEER.

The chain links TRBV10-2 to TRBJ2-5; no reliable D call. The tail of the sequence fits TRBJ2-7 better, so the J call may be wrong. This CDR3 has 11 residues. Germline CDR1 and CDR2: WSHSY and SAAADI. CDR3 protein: CASSEGYEQYF. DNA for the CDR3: TGCGCCAGCAGTGAGGGATACGAGCAGTACTTC.

In DNA form, the CDR3 reads TGTGCCAGCAGCGGGGGTGGGATCCCCACAGATACGCAGTATTTT. Protein sequence: CASSGGGIPTDTQYF. The chain carries TRBV9 and TRBJ2-3, with D uncertain. Germline lookup yields CDR1 SGDLS and CDR2 YYNGEE. The CDR3 totals 15 residues. Trimming took 3 bases from V and 2 from J, leaving 13 bases between them.

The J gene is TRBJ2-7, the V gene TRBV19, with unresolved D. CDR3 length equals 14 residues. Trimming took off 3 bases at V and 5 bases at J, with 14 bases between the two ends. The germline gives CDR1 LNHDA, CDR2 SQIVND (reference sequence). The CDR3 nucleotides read TGTGCCAGTAGTATGTATGGGGATTTTAACGAGCAGTACTTC. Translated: CASSMYGDFNEQYF.

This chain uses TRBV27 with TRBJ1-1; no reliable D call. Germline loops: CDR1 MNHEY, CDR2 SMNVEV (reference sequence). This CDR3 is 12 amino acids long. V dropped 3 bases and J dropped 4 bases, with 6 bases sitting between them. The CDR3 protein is CASSFTGTEAFF. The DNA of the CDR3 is TGTGCCAGCAGTTTTACTGGCACTGAAGCTTTCTTT.

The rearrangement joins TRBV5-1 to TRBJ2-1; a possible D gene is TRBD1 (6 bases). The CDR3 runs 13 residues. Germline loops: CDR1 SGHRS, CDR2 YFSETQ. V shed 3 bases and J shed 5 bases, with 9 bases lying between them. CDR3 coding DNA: TGCGCCAGCAGCTCAAGGACAGACAATGAGCAGTTCTTC. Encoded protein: CASSSRTDNEQFF.

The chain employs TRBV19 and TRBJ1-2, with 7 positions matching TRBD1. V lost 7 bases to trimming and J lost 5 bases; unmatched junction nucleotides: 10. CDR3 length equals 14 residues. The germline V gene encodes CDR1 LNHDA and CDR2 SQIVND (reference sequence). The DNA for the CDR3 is TGTGCCAGTACCCGCCCCGGGACAGCTTATGGCTACACCTTC. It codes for CASTRPGTAYGYTF.

Here the CDR3 DNA reads TGTGCCAGCAGCTTTGCAGGGGCCCGCACAGATACGCAGTATTTT. Translating gives CASSFAGARTDTQYF. The chain joins TRBV5-5 to TRBJ2-3; a possible D gene is TRBD1 (6 bases). This CDR3 is 15 amino acids long. V was pared by 2 bases and J by 1 base, with 11 bases between. CDR1 is SGHKS and CDR2 is YYEKEE in the germline V gene (reference sequence).

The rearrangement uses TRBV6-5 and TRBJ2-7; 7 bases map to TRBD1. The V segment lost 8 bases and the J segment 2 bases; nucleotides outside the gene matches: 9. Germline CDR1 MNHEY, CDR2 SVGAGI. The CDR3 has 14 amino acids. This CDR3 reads CASGQDRIAYEQYF. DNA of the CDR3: TGTGCCAGCGGACAGGACCGAATCGCCTACGAGCAGTACTTC.